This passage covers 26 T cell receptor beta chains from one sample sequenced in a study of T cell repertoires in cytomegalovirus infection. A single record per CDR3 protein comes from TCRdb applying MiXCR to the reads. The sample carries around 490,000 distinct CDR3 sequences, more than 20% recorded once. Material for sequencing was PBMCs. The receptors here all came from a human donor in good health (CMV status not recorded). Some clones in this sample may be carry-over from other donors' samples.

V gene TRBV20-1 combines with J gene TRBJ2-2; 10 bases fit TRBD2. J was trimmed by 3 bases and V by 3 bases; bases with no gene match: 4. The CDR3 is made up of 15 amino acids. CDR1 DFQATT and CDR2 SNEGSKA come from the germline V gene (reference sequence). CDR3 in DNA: TGCAGTGCTAGGTTCAGCGGGAGGGACACCGGGGAGCTGTTTTTT. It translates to CSARFSGRDTGELFF.

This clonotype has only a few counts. In DNA, the CDR3 is TGTGCCAGCACCGTCGTGGGGGTCGGGGGAACGAATGAGCAGTTCTTC. It codes for CASTVVGVGGTNEQFF. This sequence joins TRBV6-2 or TRBV6-3 and TRBJ2-1; TRBD2 might be the D (6 bases). Germline-derived CDR1 and CDR2 are MNHEY and SVGEGT. Trimming left V 7 bases short and J 7 bases short, with 23 bases between. This CDR3 comprises 16 residues.

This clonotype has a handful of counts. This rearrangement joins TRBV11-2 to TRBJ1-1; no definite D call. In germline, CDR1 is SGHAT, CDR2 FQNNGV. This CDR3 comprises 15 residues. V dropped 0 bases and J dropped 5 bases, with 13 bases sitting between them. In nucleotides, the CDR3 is TGTGCCAGCAGCTTAGAACGGGTAACAAGGACTGAAGCTTTCTTT. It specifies CASSLERVTRTEAFF.

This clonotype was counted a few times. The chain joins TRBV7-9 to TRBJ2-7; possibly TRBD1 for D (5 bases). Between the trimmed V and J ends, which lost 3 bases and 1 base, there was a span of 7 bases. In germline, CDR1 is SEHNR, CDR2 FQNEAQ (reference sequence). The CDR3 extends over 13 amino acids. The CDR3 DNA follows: TGTGCCAGCAGCTTCGACAGATCCTACGAGCAGTACGTC. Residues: CASSFDRSYEQYV.

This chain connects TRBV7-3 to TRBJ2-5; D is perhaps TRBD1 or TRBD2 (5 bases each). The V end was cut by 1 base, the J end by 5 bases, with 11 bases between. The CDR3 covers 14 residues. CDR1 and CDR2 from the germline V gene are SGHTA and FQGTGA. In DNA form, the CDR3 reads TGTGCCAGCAGCTTAAACGGGGCGCTGGAGACCCAGTACTTC. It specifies CASSLNGALETQYF.

The CDR3 region is CASITGRGVSEKLFF. The CDR3 DNA sequence: TGTGCCAGCATCACCGGGAGGGGGGTTTCGGAAAAACTGTTTTTT. V gene TRBV5-8 combines with J gene TRBJ1-4, with D perhaps TRBD1 (6 bases). Germline CDR1 and CDR2: SGHTS and YDEGEE. The CDR3 length is 15 residues. With 6 bases removed from V and 8 bases from J, the gap between germline ends came to 20 bases.

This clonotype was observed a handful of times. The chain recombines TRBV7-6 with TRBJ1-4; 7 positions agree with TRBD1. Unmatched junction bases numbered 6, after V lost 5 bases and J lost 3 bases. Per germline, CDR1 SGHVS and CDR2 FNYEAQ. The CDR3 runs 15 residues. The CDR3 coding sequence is TGTGCCAGCAGCACCGGACAGGCCCCTAATGAAAAACTGTTTTTT. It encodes CASSTGQAPNEKLFF.

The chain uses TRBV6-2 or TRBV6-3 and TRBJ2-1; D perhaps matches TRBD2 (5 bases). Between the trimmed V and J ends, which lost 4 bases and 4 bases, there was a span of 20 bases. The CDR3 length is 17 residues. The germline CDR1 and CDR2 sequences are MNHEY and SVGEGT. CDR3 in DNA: TGTGCCAGCAGTTCCGGACTCAAACAATACCCTTACAATGAGCAGTTCTTC. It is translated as CASSSGLKQYPYNEQFF.

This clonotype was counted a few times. The CDR3 loop is CASSIGGSGTGELFF. For the CDR3, the DNA is TGTGCCAGTAGTATAGGCGGGAGCGGGACCGGGGAGCTGTTTTTT. The V and J genes are TRBV19 and TRBJ2-2; 7 bases map to TRBD2. Germline lookup yields CDR1 LNHDA and CDR2 SQIVND (reference sequence). This CDR3 is 15 amino acids long. Trimming at V came to 1 base and at J to 5 bases, leaving 4 bases not matched to a gene. The full variable domain, in which reference TRBV19 and TRBJ2-2 provide the parts outside the CDR3, is DGGITQSPKYLFRKEGQNVTLSCEQNLNHDAMYWYRQDPGQGLRLIYYSQIVNDFQKGDIAEGYSVSREKKESFPLTVTSAQKNPTAFYLCASSIGGSGTGELFFGEGSRLTVL.

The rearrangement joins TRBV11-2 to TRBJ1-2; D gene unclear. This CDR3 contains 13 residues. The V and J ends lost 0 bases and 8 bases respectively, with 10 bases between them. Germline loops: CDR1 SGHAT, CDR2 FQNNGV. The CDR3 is CASSLEGFRGYTF. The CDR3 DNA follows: TGTGCCAGCAGCTTAGAGGGGTTTCGGGGCTACACCTTC.

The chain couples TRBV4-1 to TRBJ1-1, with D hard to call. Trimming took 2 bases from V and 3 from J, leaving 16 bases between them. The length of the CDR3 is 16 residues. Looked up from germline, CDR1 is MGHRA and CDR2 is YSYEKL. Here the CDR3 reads CASSQSYASGHTEAFF. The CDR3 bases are TGCGCCAGCAGCCAAAGTTATGCCAGCGGACACACTGAAGCTTTCTTT.

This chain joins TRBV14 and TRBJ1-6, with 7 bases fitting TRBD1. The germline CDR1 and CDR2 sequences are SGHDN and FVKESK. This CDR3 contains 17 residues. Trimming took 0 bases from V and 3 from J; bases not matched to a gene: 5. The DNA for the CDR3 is TGTGCCAGCAGCCAAGAAACAGGGGCTTTCTATAATTCACCCCTCCACTTT. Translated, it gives CASSQETGAFYNSPLHF.

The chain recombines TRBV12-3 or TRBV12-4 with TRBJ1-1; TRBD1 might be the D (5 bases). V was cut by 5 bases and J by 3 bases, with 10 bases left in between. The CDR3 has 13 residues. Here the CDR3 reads CASSPQGHTEAFF. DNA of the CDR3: TGTGCCAGCAGTCCTCAGGGTCACACTGAAGCTTTCTTT.

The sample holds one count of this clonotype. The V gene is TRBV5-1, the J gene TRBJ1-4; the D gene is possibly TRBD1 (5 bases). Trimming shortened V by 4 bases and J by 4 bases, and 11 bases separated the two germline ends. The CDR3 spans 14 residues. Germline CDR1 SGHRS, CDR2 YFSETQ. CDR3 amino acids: CASSVGAVNEKLFF. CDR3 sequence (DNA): TGCGCCAGCAGCGTCGGGGCGGTTAATGAAAAACTGTTTTTT.

The CDR3 DNA reads TGTGCCAGCAGGGTTGGGGGGTCCCAAGCCGGGGAGCTGTTTTTT. It is translated as CASRVGGSQAGELFF. This chain links TRBV2 with TRBJ2-2; D may be TRBD2 (6 bases). Looked up from germline, CDR1 is SNHLY and CDR2 is FYNNEI. CDR3 length: 15 amino acids. With 6 bases removed from V and 6 bases from J, the gap between germline ends came to 17 bases.

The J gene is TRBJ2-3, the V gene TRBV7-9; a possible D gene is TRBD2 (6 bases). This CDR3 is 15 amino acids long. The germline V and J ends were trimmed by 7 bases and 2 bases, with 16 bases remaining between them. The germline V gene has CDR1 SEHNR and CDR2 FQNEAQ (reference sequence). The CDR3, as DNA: TGTGCCAGCACCTTCGGGGCGGGGAACACAGATACGCAGTATTTT. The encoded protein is CASTFGAGNTDTQYF.

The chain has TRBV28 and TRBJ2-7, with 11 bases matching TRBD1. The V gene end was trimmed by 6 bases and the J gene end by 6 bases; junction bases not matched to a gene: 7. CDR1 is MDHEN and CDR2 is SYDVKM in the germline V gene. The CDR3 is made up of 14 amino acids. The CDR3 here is CASSGQGAGREQYF. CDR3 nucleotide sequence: TGTGCCAGCAGCGGACAGGGGGCAGGGCGCGAGCAGTACTTC. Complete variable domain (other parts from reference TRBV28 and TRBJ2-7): DVKVTQSSRYLVKRTGEKVFLECVQDMDHENMFWYRQDPGLGLRLIYFSYDVKMKEKGDIPEGYSVSREKKERFSLILESASTNQTSMYLCASSGQGAGREQYFGPGTRLTVT.

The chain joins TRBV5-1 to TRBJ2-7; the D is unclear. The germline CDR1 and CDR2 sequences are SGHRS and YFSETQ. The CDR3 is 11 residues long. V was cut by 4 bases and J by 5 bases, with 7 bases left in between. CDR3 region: CASSIKDEQYV. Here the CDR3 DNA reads TGCGCCAGCAGCATAAAGGACGAGCAGTACGTC.

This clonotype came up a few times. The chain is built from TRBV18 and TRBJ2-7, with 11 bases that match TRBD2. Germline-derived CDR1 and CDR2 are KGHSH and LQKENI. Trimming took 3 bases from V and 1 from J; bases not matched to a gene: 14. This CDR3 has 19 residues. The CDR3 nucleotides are TGTGCCAGCTCACCCGGGACTAGCGGAGCGGGAGGGGCATCCTACGAGCAGTACTTC. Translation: CASSPGTSGAGGASYEQYF.

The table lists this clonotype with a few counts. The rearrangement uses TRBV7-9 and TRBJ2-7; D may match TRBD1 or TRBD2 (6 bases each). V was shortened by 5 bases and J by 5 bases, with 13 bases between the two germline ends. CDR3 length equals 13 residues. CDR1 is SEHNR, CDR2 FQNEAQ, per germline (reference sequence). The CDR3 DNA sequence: TGTGCCAGCAGCCCCGGGGGCGCCCACGAGCAGTACGTC. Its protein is CASSPGGAHEQYV.

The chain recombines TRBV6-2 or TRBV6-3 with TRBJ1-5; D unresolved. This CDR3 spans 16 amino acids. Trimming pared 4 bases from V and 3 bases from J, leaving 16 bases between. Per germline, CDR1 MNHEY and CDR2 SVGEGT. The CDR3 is CASSFGGFQVNQPQHF. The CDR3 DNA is TGTGCCAGCAGTTTCGGTGGGTTTCAGGTCAATCAGCCCCAGCATTTT.

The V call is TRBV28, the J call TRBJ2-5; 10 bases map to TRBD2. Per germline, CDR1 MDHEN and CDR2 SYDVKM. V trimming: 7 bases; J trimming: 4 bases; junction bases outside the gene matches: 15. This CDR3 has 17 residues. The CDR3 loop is CASTGQASGSWGETQYF. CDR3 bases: TGTGCCAGCACAGGTCAGGCTAGCGGGAGTTGGGGAGAGACCCAGTACTTC.

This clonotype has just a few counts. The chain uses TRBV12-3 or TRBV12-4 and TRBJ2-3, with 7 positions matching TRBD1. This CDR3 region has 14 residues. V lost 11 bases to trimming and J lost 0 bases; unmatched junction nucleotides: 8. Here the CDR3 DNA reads TGTGCCTCCAGGGGGAGTGTGAGCACAGATACGCAGTATTTT. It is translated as CASRGSVSTDTQYF.

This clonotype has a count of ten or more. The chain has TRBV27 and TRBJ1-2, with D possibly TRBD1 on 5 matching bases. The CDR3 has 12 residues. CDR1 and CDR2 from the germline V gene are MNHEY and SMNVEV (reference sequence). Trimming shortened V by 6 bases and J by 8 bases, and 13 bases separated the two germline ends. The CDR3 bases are TGTGCCAGCAGAGGGGAATCTGGCGGCTACACCTTC. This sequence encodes CASRGESGGYTF.

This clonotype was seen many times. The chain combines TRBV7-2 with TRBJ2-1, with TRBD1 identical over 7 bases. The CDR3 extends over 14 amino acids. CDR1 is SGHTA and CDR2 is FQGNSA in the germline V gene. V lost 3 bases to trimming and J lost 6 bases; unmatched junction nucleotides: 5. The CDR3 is CASSLGTAANEQFF. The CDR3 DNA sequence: TGTGCCAGCAGCTTGGGGACAGCGGCCAATGAGCAGTTCTTC.

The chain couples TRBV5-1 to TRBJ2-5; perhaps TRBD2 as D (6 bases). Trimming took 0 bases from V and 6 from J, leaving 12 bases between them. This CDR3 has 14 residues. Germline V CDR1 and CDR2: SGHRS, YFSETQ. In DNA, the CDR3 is TGCGCCAGCAGCTTGGTCGCGGAGGGACAGACCCAGTACTTC. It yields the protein CASSLVAEGQTQYF.